These 2 T cell receptor beta chains came from one sample sequenced in a study of blood T cell repertoires in COVID-19. Clones were sequenced by immunoSEQ multiplex PCR, and TCRdb holds only the in-frame ones, with some missing. The sample lists about 180,000 clones; more than 70% were seen once. The specimen sequenced was peripheral blood. The receptors were sampled from a man aged 50 to 60 with active or convalescent COVID-19.

V usage is TRBV18 and J usage is TRBJ1-4; weak D call: TRBD1 (5 bases). Germline V lookup: CDR1 KGHSH, CDR2 LQKENI. This CDR3 is built from 12 residues. The V and J ends lost 3 bases and 10 bases respectively, with 9 bases between them. CDR3 loop: CASSPTVRKLFF. The CDR3 nucleotides are TGTGCCAGCTCACCGACAGTCAGAAAACTGTTTTTT.

This chain joins TRBV12-3 or TRBV12-4 and TRBJ2-1; D may be TRBD2 (5 bases). This CDR3 comprises 12 residues. Between the trimmed V and J ends, which lost 3 bases and 9 bases, there was a span of 9 bases. CDR3 sequence (DNA): TGTGCCAGCAGTTTCTCGGGGTTTGAGCAGTTCTTC. It codes for CASSFSGFEQFF.